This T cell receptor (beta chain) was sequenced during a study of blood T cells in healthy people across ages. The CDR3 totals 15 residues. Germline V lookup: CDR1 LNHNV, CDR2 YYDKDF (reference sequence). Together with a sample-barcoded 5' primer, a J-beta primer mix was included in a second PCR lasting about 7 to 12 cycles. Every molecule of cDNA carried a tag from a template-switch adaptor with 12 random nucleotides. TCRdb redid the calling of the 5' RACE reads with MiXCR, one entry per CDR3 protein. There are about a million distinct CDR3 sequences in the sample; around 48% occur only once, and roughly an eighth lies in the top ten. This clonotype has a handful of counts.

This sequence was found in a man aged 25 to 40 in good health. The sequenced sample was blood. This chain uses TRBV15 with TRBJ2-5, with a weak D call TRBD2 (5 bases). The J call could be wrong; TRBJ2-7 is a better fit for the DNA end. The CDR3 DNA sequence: TGTGCCACCAGCAGTCTGCCCGGGGTAACCTACGAGCAGTACTTC. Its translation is CATSSLPGVTYEQYF.